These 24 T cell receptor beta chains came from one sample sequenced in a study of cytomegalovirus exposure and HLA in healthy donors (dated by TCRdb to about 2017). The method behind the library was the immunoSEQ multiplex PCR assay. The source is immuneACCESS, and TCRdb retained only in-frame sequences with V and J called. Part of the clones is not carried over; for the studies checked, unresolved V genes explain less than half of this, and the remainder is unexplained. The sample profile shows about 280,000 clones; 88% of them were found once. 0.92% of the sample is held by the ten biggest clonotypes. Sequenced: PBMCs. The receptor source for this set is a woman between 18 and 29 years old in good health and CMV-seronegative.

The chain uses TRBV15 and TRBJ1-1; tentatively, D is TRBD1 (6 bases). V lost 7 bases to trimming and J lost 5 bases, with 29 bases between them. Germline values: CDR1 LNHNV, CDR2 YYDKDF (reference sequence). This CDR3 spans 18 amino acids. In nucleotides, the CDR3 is TGTGCCACCACCAAGTCAGTAAAAAAACAGGGTAATGGAACTGAAGCTTTCTTT. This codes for CATTKSVKKQGNGTEAFF. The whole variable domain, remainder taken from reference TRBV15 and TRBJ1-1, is DAMVIQNPRYQVTQFGKPVTLSCSQTLNHNVMYWYQQKSSQAPKLLFHYYDKDFNNEADTPDNFQSRRPNTSFCFLDIRSPGLGDTAMYLCATTKSVKKQGNGTEAFFGQGTRLTVV.

The CDR3 spells CASSRLRGNTGELFF. The CDR3 DNA follows: TGCGCCAGCAGCCGCCTCAGGGGAAACACCGGGGAGCTGTTTTTT. This chain connects TRBV4-1 to TRBJ2-2; D is perhaps TRBD1 (6 bases). Trimming stripped 4 bases from V and 2 bases from J, with 11 bases between. This CDR3 is 15 amino acids long. Germline CDR1 MGHRA, CDR2 YSYEKL.

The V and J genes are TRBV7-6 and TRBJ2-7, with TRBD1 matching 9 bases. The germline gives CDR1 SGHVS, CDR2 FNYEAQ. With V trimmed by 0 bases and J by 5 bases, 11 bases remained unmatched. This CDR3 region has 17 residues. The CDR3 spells CASSLALSPDRGDEQYF. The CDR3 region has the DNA TGTGCCAGCAGCTTAGCCCTTTCCCCGGACAGGGGTGACGAGCAGTACTTC. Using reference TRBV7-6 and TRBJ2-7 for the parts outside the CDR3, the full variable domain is GAGVSQSPRYKVTKRGQDVALRCDPISGHVSLYWYRQALGQGPEFLTYFNYEAQQDKSGLPNDRFSAERPEGSISTLTIQRTEQRDSAMYRCASSLALSPDRGDEQYFGPGTRLTVT.

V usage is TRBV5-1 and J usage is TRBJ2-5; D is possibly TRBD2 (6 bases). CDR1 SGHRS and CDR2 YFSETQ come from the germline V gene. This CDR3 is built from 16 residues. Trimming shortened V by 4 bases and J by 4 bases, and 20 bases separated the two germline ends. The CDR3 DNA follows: TGCGCCAGCAGCCCCCAGTTGGCTAGCGTGGGAGAGACCCAGTACTTC. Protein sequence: CASSPQLASVGETQYF.

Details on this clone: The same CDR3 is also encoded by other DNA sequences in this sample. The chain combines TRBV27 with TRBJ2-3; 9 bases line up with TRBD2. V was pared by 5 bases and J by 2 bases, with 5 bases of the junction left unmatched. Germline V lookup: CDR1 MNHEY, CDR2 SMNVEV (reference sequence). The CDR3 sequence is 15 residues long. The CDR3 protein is CASSPLAGATDTQYF. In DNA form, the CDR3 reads TGTGCCAGCAGTCCCTTAGCGGGAGCCACAGATACGCAGTATTTT.

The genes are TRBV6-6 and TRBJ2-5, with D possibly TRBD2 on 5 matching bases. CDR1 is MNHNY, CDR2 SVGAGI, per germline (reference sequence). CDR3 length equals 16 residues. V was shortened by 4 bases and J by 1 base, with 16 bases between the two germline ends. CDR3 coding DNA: TGTGCCAGCAGTTCTGCGGCGCGGGCAGCCCAAGAGACCCAGTACTTC. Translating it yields CASSSAARAAQETQYF.

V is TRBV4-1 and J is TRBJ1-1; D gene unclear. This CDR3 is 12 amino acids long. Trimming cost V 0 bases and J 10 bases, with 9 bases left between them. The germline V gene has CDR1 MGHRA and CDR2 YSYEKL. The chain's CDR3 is CASSQDGSRAFF. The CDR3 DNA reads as TGCGCCAGCAGCCAAGATGGTAGTAGAGCTTTCTTT.

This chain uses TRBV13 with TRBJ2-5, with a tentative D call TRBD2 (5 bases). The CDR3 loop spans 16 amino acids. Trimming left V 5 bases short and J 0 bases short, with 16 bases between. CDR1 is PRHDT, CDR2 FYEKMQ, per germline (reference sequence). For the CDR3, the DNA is TGTGCCAGCAGCGTACCTAGCCAAAGGTACCAAGAGACCCAGTACTTC. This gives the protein CASSVPSQRYQETQYF.

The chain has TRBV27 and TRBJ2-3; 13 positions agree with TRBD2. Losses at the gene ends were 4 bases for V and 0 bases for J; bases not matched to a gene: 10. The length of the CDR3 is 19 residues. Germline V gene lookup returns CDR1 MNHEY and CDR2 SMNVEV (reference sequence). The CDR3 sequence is CASSSVPGLAGPSTDTQYF. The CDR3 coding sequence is TGTGCCAGCAGTTCCGTACCGGGACTAGCGGGACCTAGCACAGATACGCAGTATTTT.

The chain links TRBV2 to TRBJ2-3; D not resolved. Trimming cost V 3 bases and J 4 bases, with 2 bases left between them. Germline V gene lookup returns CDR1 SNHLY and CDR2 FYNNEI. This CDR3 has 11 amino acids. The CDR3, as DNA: TGTGCCAGCAGTGACGCAGATACGCAGTATTTT. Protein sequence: CASSDADTQYF.

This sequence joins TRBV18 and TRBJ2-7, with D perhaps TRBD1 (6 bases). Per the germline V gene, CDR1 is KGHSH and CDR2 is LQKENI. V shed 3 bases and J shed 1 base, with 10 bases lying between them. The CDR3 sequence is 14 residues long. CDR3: CASSPRDISYEQYF. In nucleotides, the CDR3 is TGTGCCAGCTCACCTAGGGACATTTCCTACGAGCAGTACTTC.

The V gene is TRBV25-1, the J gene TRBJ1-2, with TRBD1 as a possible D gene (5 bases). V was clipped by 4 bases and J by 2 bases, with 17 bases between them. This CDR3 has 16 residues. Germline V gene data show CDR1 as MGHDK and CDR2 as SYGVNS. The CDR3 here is CASSVSKGAGNYGYTF. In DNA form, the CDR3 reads TGTGCCAGCAGTGTCTCAAAAGGGGCGGGAAACTATGGCTACACCTTC.

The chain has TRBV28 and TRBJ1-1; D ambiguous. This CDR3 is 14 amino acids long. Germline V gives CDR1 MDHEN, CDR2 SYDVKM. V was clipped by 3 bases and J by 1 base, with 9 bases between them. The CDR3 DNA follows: TGTGCCAGCAGTTTCACAACGGGGAACACTGAAGCTTTCTTT. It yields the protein CASSFTTGNTEAFF.

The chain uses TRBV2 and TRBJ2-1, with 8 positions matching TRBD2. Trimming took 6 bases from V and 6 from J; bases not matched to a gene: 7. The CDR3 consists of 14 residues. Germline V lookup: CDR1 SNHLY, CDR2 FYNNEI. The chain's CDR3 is CASSPGLGSNEQFF. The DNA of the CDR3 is TGTGCCAGCAGCCCGGGACTAGGAAGCAATGAGCAGTTCTTC.

The DNA for the CDR3 is TGTGCCAGCAGCTCAGTTGGCTCCTACAATGAGCAGTTCTTC. This sequence encodes CASSSVGSYNEQFF. V usage is TRBV28 and J usage is TRBJ2-1; D call uncertain. CDR3 size: 14 residues. Trimming left V 6 bases short and J 0 bases short, with 9 bases between. The germline V gene encodes CDR1 MDHEN and CDR2 SYDVKM.

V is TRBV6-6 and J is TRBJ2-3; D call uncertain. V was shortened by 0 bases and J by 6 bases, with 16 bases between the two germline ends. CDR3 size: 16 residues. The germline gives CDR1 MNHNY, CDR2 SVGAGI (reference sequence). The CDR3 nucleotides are TGTGCCAGCAGTTACTCCACCCTAGAGTTTGGGGATACGCAGTATTTT. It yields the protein CASSYSTLEFGDTQYF.

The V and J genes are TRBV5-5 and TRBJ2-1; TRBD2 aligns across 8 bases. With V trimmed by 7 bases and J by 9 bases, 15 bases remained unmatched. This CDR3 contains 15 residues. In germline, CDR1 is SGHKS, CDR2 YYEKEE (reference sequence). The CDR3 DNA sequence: TGTGCCAGCGCCCGGGGGGGGACCCAGGTTGTTGAGCAGTTCTTC. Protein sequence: CASARGGTQVVEQFF.

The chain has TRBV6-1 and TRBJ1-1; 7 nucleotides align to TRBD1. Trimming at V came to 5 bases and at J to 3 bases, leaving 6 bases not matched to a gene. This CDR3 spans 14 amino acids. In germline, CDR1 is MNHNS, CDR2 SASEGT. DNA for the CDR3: TGTGCCAGCAGTCCTGACAGGGTGGACACTGAAGCTTTCTTT. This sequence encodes CASSPDRVDTEAFF.

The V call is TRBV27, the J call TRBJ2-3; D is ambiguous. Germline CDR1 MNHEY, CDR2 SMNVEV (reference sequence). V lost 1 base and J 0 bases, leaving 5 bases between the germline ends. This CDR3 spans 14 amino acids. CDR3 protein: CASSLWRSTDTQYF. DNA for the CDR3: TGTGCCAGCAGTTTATGGAGAAGCACAGATACGCAGTATTTT.

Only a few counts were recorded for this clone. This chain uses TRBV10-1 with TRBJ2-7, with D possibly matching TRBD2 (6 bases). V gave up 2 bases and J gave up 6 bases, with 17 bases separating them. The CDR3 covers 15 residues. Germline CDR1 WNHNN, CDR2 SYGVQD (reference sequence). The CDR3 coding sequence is TGCGCCAGCAGTGAGATCGGGACTCTCCCTGGCGAGCAGTACTTC. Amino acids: CASSEIGTLPGEQYF.

The CDR3, as DNA: TGTGCCTGGGAGGGGACAGGGGGGAACACCATATATTTT. The encoded protein is CAWEGTGGNTIYF. The genes are TRBV30 and TRBJ1-3; 11 bases agree with TRBD1. V was pared by 5 bases and J by 7 bases, with 4 bases of the junction left unmatched. The CDR3 length is 13 residues. Germline assignment: CDR1 GTSNPN and CDR2 SVGIG (reference sequence).

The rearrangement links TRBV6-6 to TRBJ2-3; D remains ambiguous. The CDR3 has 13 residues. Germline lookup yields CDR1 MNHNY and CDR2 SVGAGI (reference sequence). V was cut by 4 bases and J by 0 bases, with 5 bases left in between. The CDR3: CASSSLSTDTQYF. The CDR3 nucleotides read TGTGCCAGCAGTTCCCTTAGCACAGATACGCAGTATTTT.

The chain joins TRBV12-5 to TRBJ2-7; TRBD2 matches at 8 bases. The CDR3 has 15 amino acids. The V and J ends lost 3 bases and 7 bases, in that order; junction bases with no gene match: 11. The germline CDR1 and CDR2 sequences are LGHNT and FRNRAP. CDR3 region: CASGFGTRLAREQYF. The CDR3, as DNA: TGTGCTAGTGGTTTCGGCACTAGACTAGCGAGGGAGCAGTACTTC.

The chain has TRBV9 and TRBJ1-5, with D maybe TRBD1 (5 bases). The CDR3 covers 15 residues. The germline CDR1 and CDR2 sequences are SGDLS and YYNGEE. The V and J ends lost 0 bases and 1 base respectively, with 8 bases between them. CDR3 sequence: CASSVGGASNQPQHF. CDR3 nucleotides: TGTGCCAGCAGCGTAGGCGGGGCAAGCAATCAGCCCCAGCATTTT.